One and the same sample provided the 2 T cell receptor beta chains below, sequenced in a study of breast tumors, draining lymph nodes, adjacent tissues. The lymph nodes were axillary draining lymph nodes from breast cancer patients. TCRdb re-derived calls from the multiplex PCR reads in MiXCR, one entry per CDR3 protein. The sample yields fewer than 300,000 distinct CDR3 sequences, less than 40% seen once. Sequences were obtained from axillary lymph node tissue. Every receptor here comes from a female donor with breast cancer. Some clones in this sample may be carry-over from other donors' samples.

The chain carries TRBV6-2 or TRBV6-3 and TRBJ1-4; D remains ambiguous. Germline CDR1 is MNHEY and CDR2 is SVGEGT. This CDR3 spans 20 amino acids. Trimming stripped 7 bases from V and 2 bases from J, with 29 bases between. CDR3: CASTSDVVGVGEQTNEKLFF. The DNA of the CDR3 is TGTGCCAGCACTAGCGACGTCGTCGGTGTGGGTGAGCAGACTAATGAAAAACTGTTTTTT.

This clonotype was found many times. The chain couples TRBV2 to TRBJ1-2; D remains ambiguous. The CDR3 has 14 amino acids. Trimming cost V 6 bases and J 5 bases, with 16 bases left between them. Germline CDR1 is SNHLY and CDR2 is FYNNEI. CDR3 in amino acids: CASRRATSTYGYTF. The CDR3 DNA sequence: TGTGCCAGCAGGCGGGCCACTTCAACGTATGGCTACACCTTC.